This T cell receptor (beta chain) was documented in a study of OX40 agonist ivuxolimab in advanced cancers. Study details: Patients received the agonistic anti-OX40 (CD134) antibody ivuxolimab. Cancers in dose escalation were hepatocellular, melanoma, renal cell and head and neck.

Sequencing was performed with immunoSEQ multiplex PCR; in TCRdb, only in-frame clones are kept and a portion is missing. The top ten clones hold under 20% of a sample with about 60,000 clones, about nine tenths of them seen once. Blood samples were obtained at baseline, cycle 4 day 1, and cycle 7 day 1. The CDR3 loop spans 17 amino acids. The junction had 12 bases not matched to a gene; V was cut back by 1 base and J by 4 bases. Germline V gives CDR1 SGHTA, CDR2 FQGNSA. The input for sequencing was CD4+ or CD8+ T cells sorted from blood, taken in a trial of the OX40 agonist ivuxolimab. This TCR was recovered from an adult with an advanced solid tumor such as melanoma, head and neck, liver or kidney cancer. The chain combines TRBV7-2 with TRBJ2-5; TRBD1 aligns across 7 bases. DNA for the CDR3: TGTGCCAGCAGCTTAGGTTATGGGACAGCAAACCCAGAGACCCAGTACTTC. Translating gives CASSLGYGTANPETQYF.